The 15 T cell receptor beta chains given below trace back to one sample, sequenced in a study of control samples from healthy donors and cancer patients (dated by TCRdb to about 2020). Library construction relied on the immunoSEQ multiplex PCR assay. Not all clones reach the TCRdb copy of this immuneACCESS table, which keeps in-frame sequences only. Checked studies attribute under half of the gap to unresolved V genes and leave the rest unexplained. The sample table holds some 170,000 clones, of which 90% to 95% were seen once. Together, the top ten hold 14% of the sample. Sequenced sample: PBMCs. The source of these receptors is a man aged 55 to 70 with colorectal cancer.

The chain has TRBV9 and TRBJ2-1; D is unclear. The V end lost 0 bases, the J end lost 1 base, and 2 bases lay between the germline ends. The germline V gene has CDR1 SGDLS and CDR2 YYNGEE. This CDR3 has 13 amino acids. The CDR3 DNA follows: TGTGCCAGCAGCGTAGGTTCCTACAATGAGCAGTTCTTC. It translates to CASSVGSYNEQFF.

A single count supports this clone. The V and J genes are TRBV24-1 and TRBJ2-2; D unclear. Between the trimmed V and J ends, which lost 0 bases and 6 bases, there was a span of 4 bases. Germline CDR1 is KGHDR and CDR2 is SFDVKD. The CDR3 consists of 13 residues. CDR3 bases: TGTGCCACCAGTGATTTGGTGGCCGGGGAGCTGTTTTTT. Protein sequence: CATSDLVAGELFF.

The chain is built from TRBV28 and TRBJ2-1; 12 bases align to TRBD1. V lost 5 bases and J lost 10; bases outside the gene matches: 6. CDR1 and CDR2 (germline): MDHEN, SYDVKM. The CDR3 consists of 14 residues. CDR3 coding DNA: TGTGCCAGCAGTCAGGGACAGGGGGCAAGCGAGCAGTTCTTC. It codes for CASSQGQGASEQFF.

The CDR3 reads CASSIARGPYNEQFF. CDR3 nucleotides: TGTGCCAGTAGTATAGCTAGAGGGCCCTACAATGAGCAGTTCTTC. The V gene is TRBV19, the J gene TRBJ2-1; D is possibly TRBD2 (5 bases). The CDR3 runs 15 residues. Germline values: CDR1 LNHDA, CDR2 SQIVND (reference sequence). V was shortened by 1 base and J by 2 bases, with 9 bases between the two germline ends.

In nucleotides, the CDR3 is TGTGCCAGCAGCTTAGATCCCAGGAACACCGGGGAGCTGTTTTTT. Translation: CASSLDPRNTGELFF. The chain links TRBV11-2 to TRBJ2-2; D not resolved. Trimming removed 0 bases from V and 1 base from J, with 6 bases in between. The CDR3 has 15 residues. Germline CDR1 SGHAT, CDR2 FQNNGV.

This clone was counted once. V gene TRBV4-3 combines with J gene TRBJ2-2; D gene ambiguous. The V gene's germline CDR1 is LGHNA and CDR2 YSLEER. Between the trimmed V and J ends, which lost 1 base and 5 bases, there was a span of 8 bases. The CDR3 has 14 residues. CDR3 nucleotide sequence: TGCGCCAGCAGCCAAGTACGTGGGACCGGGGAGCTGTTTTTT. Its protein product is CASSQVRGTGELFF.

The gene calls are TRBV9 and TRBJ2-1, with D possibly being TRBD1 (5 bases). V gave up 1 base and J gave up 10 bases, with 9 bases separating them. Per germline, CDR1 SGDLS and CDR2 YYNGEE. The CDR3 runs to 12 residues. The CDR3 DNA reads TGTGCCAGCAGCGTAACAGGCGGCGAGCAGTTCTTC. The encoded protein is CASSVTGGEQFF.

This chain connects TRBV11-2 to TRBJ2-1; 10 bases map to TRBD1. The CDR3 totals 15 residues. Losses at the gene ends were 6 bases for V and 4 bases for J; bases not matched to a gene: 6. Germline CDR1 is SGHAT and CDR2 is FQNNGV. CDR3 sequence: CASRAGTGDYNEQFF. DNA of the CDR3: TGTGCCAGCAGGGCCGGGACAGGGGATTACAATGAGCAGTTCTTC.

The V gene is TRBV18, the J gene TRBJ1-1, with D uncertain. V was pared by 4 bases and J by 3 bases, with 9 bases between. Germline loops: CDR1 KGHSH, CDR2 LQKENI. CDR3 length: 13 amino acids. In DNA form, the CDR3 reads TGTGCCAGCTCACGTACGAGAGACACTGAAGCTTTCTTT. Its translation: CASSRTRDTEAFF.

The chain uses TRBV30 and TRBJ1-5; D may be TRBD1 (5 bases). In germline, CDR1 is GTSNPN, CDR2 SVGIG (reference sequence). V was clipped by 0 bases and J by 6 bases, with 9 bases between them. The CDR3 loop spans 13 amino acids. The CDR3 DNA follows: TGTGCCTGGAGTGTAGCGGGGGTTCAGCCCCAGCATTTT. Encoded protein: CAWSVAGVQPQHF. Supplemented by reference TRBV30 and TRBJ1-5, the full variable domain reads SQTIHQWPATLVQPVGSPLSLECTVEGTSNPNLYWYRQAAGRGLQLLFYSVGIGQISSEVPQNLSASRPQDRQFILSSKKLLLSDSGFYLCAWSVAGVQPQHFGDGTRLSIL.

The rearrangement links TRBV19 to TRBJ2-1; 7 nucleotides line up with TRBD1. The CDR3 has 14 residues. J lost 2 bases, V lost 7 bases, and 5 bases had no gene match. Germline V gives CDR1 LNHDA, CDR2 SQIVND (reference sequence). The CDR3, as DNA: TGTGCCAGTAATACAGGGGAACCCTACAATGAGCAGTTCTTC. This translates into CASNTGEPYNEQFF.

This chain joins TRBV6-5 and TRBJ1-1, with D perhaps matching TRBD1 (5 bases). This CDR3 has 15 residues. Germline CDR1 MNHEY, CDR2 SVGAGI. Trimming cost V 5 bases and J 0 bases, with 13 bases left between them. The CDR3 nucleotides read TGTGCCAGCAGTCTAGATGGGGGTTTGAACACTGAAGCTTTCTTT. Protein product: CASSLDGGLNTEAFF.

V usage is TRBV24-1 and J usage is TRBJ2-2; 7 bases fit TRBD1. V shed 7 bases, J shed 0 bases, and the junction held 7 bases outside the gene matches. The germline CDR1 and CDR2 sequences are KGHDR and SFDVKD. The CDR3 is made up of 16 amino acids. In DNA, the CDR3 is TGTGCCACCAGCGCCGGGACAGCAACGAACACCGGGGAGCTGTTTTTT. Its translation: CATSAGTATNTGELFF.

The V gene is TRBV27, the J gene TRBJ1-1, with a tentative D call TRBD1 (6 bases). The CDR3 loop spans 14 amino acids. Trimming removed 7 bases at V and 6 bases at J, with 18 bases between. From germline, CDR1 is MNHEY and CDR2 SMNVEV (reference sequence). The CDR3 is CASKAGAGRAEAFF. The CDR3 bases are TGTGCCAGCAAGGCAGGGGCGGGGAGAGCTGAAGCTTTCTTT.

The chain couples TRBV6-5 to TRBJ1-5, with TRBD1 matching 7 bases. The CDR3 covers 15 residues. In germline, CDR1 is MNHEY, CDR2 SVGAGI. The V and J ends lost 6 bases and 5 bases, in that order; junction bases with no gene match: 10. The CDR3 sequence is CASRQGQIGDQPQHF. CDR3 in DNA: TGTGCCAGCAGACAGGGGCAGATAGGGGATCAGCCCCAGCATTTT.